This entry is about one T cell receptor (beta chain). Its antigen is not identified. Germline and junction disagree at one end, which may indicate a read error. The data belong to a study of cytomegalovirus exposure and HLA in healthy donors. Whole-study findings and limits: TCR beta V- and J-gene trimming, according to a later analysis, was linked to a missense DCLRE1C variant.

PCR involved 60 Vbeta and 13 Jbeta primers. Clones were sequenced by immunoSEQ multiplex PCR, and TCRdb holds only the in-frame ones, with some missing. The sample lists some 220,000 clones; roughly 84% were seen once. Germline V gives CDR1 KGHSH, CDR2 LQKENI. The CDR3 consists of 16 residues. While unrecorded immune exposures were likely, the donors were nominally healthy when sampled. The source is a girl aged 2-10 years in good health and CMV-seronegative. The J gene is TRBJ1-2, the V gene TRBV18; 7 nucleotides line up with TRBD1. The sequencing sample was made of PBMCs. The CDR3 protein is CASSPERGRRNSGYTF. CDR3 coding DNA: TGTGCCAGCTCACCAGAAAGGGGGCGCCGAAACTCTGGCTACACCTTC.